These 18 T cell receptor beta chains came from one sample sequenced in a study of cytomegalovirus exposure and HLA in healthy donors. A multiplex PCR was run with 60 Vbeta primers and 13 Jbeta primers. Profiled with immunoSEQ multiplex PCR; TCRdb holds only in-frame clones, not every one. The data show some 200,000 clones, with approximately 79% seen just once and approximately 6.3% held by the top ten. Sequencing was carried out using PBMCs. The receptors come from a man in his forties or fifties in good health and CMV-seropositive.

V gene TRBV7-9 combines with J gene TRBJ2-3, with D unresolved. V was trimmed by 2 bases and J by 0 bases, leaving 6 bases between them. Germline V gene sequence: CDR1 SEHNR, CDR2 FQNEAQ (reference sequence). CDR3 length: 14 amino acids. CDR3 DNA: TGTGCCAGCAGCTTAACTACTAGCACAGATACGCAGTATTTT. The encoded protein is CASSLTTSTDTQYF.

This chain links TRBV19 with TRBJ2-3, with D perhaps matching TRBD2 (7 bases). The CDR3 consists of 16 residues. CDR1 and CDR2 (germline): LNHDA, SQIVND (reference sequence). Deletions cut 7 bases from V and 1 base from J, with 18 bases between. CDR3 loop: CASKTGVRGGTDTQYF. The CDR3 DNA sequence: TGTGCCAGTAAGACAGGAGTCCGGGGGGGCACAGATACGCAGTATTTT.

The J gene is TRBJ1-5, the V gene TRBV30, with 7 bases aligning to TRBD1. The CDR3 extends over 12 amino acids. Germline CDR1 is GTSNPN and CDR2 is SVGIG (reference sequence). Trimming cost V 3 bases and J 13 bases; bases outside gene matches: 9. The chain's CDR3 is CAWRGNRGSQHF. The CDR3 coding sequence is TGTGCCTGGAGGGGCAACAGGGGATCACAGCATTTT.

This chain connects TRBV5-1 to TRBJ2-5; D may be TRBD2 (5 bases). The CDR3 spans 15 residues. The V end lost 1 base, the J end lost 1 base, and 11 bases lay between the germline ends. Germline CDR1 is SGHRS and CDR2 is YFSETQ. The CDR3 DNA follows: TGCGCCAGCAGCTTGTTCGGGAACCTCCAAGAGACCCAGTACTTC. Translation: CASSLFGNLQETQYF.

The chain couples TRBV7-2 to TRBJ1-3; 7 bases align to TRBD1. J was trimmed by 0 bases and V by 1 base; bases with no gene match: 3. This CDR3 region has 16 residues. The germline V gene encodes CDR1 SGHTA and CDR2 FQGNSA. The CDR3 DNA reads TGTGCCAGCAGCTTAGGGGACAGAATCTCTGGAAACACCATATATTTT. This encodes CASSLGDRISGNTIYF. Drawing the rest from reference TRBV7-2 and TRBJ1-3, the complete variable domain is GAGVSQSPSNKVTEKGKDVELRCDPISGHTALYWYRQSLGQGLEFLIYFQGNSAPDKSGLPSDRFSAERTGGSVSTLTIQRTQQEDSAVYLCASSLGDRISGNTIYFGEGSWLTVV.

There are a few counts of this clone. This CDR3 reads CASSYVDRFAETQYF. The CDR3 DNA sequence: TGTGCCAGCAGCTATGTGGACAGGTTCGCCGAGACCCAGTACTTC. The J gene is TRBJ2-5, the V gene TRBV7-2; TRBD1 matches 7 bases. The CDR3 consists of 15 residues. Per germline, CDR1 SGHTA and CDR2 FQGNSA. The V segment lost 4 bases and the J segment 5 bases; nucleotides outside the gene matches: 10. Variable domain in full (rest from reference TRBV7-2 and TRBJ2-5): GAGVSQSPSNKVTEKGKDVELRCDPISGHTALYWYRQSLGQGLEFLIYFQGNSAPDKSGLPSDRFSAERTGGSVSTLTIQRTQQEDSAVYLCASSYVDRFAETQYFGPGTRLLVL.

The V and J genes are TRBV27 and TRBJ1-6; no clear D gene. This CDR3 region has 13 residues. The germline CDR1 and CDR2 sequences are MNHEY and SMNVEV (reference sequence). Trimming stripped 6 bases from V and 7 bases from J, with 10 bases between. CDR3 nucleotide sequence: TGTGCCAGCAGCCCTATACAGAATTCACCCCTCCACTTT. Translated, it gives CASSPIQNSPLHF.

V is TRBV5-1 and J is TRBJ2-1; the D gene is possibly TRBD1 (6 bases). The CDR3 has 16 residues. The germline V gene encodes CDR1 SGHRS and CDR2 YFSETQ. Between the trimmed V and J ends, which lost 2 bases and 1 base, there was a span of 13 bases. This chain's CDR3 is CASSFTGTQSYNEQFF. CDR3 DNA: TGCGCCAGCAGCTTTACCGGGACACAATCCTACAATGAGCAGTTCTTC. Full variable domain (missing parts from reference TRBV5-1 and TRBJ2-1): KAGVTQTPRYLIKTRGQQVTLSCSPISGHRSVSWYQQTPGQGLQFLFEYFSETQRNKGNFPGRFSGRQFSNSRSEMNVSTLELGDSALYLCASSFTGTQSYNEQFFGPGTRLTVL.

The chain employs TRBV9 and TRBJ2-5, with 10 bases that match TRBD2. The germline V gene has CDR1 SGDLS and CDR2 YYNGEE. The CDR3 extends over 18 amino acids. Trimming removed 1 base from V and 2 bases from J; junction bases left unmatched: 11. The CDR3 loop reads CASSVSTPTSGLQETQYF. CDR3 coding DNA: TGTGCCAGCAGCGTATCTACCCCGACTAGCGGGTTACAAGAGACCCAGTACTTC.

The gene calls are TRBV5-1 and TRBJ1-4; 10 nucleotides align to TRBD1. This CDR3 comprises 16 residues. Germline assignment: CDR1 SGHRS and CDR2 YFSETQ. Trimming took 2 bases from V and 7 from J; bases not matched to a gene: 8. The CDR3 DNA is TGCGCCAGCAGCTTATCCGGGACAGGGGTCGGTGAAAAACTGTTTTTT. Protein sequence: CASSLSGTGVGEKLFF. The full variable domain, its missing parts supplied by reference TRBV5-1 and TRBJ1-4, is KAGVTQTPRYLIKTRGQQVTLSCSPISGHRSVSWYQQTPGQGLQFLFEYFSETQRNKGNFPGRFSGRQFSNSRSEMNVSTLELGDSALYLCASSLSGTGVGEKLFFGSGTQLSVL.

This clone was found a few times. V and J are TRBV7-8 and TRBJ1-1; D is undetermined. V lost 0 bases, J lost 5 bases, and 13 bases lay in between. Germline V gene data show CDR1 as SGHVS and CDR2 as FQNEAQ. This CDR3 has 15 amino acids. The CDR3 nucleotides read TGTGCCAGCAGCTTAGCGATGCGGGCGCGGACTGAAGCTTTCTTT. Translating gives CASSLAMRARTEAFF.

The J gene is TRBJ1-2, the V gene TRBV6-1; D gene uncertain. The CDR3 contains 13 residues. Trimming stripped 7 bases from V and 4 bases from J, with 13 bases between. Germline CDR1 and CDR2: MNHNS and SASEGT. Written as DNA, the CDR3 is TGTGCCAGCATCTCTGCGACAATCTATGGCTACACCTTC. It is translated as CASISATIYGYTF.

The V gene is TRBV28, the J gene TRBJ2-7, with 11 bases lining up with TRBD1. Germline CDR1 MDHEN, CDR2 SYDVKM. The CDR3 consists of 17 residues. Trimming removed 5 bases from V and 3 bases from J; junction bases left unmatched: 12. CDR3 DNA sequence: TGTGCCAGCAGTAAGGGCAGCTGGGGGACAGGGGGCTACGAGCAGTACTTC. This codes for CASSKGSWGTGGYEQYF.

As regards this clone: This specimen includes other DNA sequences encoding the same CDR3. The genes are TRBV19 and TRBJ2-3; D might be TRBD2 (5 bases). The CDR3 loop spans 14 amino acids. Germline-derived CDR1 and CDR2 are LNHDA and SQIVND (reference sequence). Trimming took off 1 base at V and 1 base at J, with 6 bases between the two ends. CDR3: CASSIARGTDTQYF. CDR3 coding DNA: TGTGCCAGTAGTATAGCGCGGGGCACAGATACGCAGTATTTT.

CDR3 DNA: TGTGCCAGCAGCAATTCCAGGGGAACTAATGAAAAACTGTTTTTT. Its translation is CASSNSRGTNEKLFF. The chain employs TRBV5-4 and TRBJ1-4; tentative D call: TRBD1 (6 bases). Germline V lookup: CDR1 SGHNT, CDR2 YYREEE (reference sequence). The CDR3 length is 15 residues. Between the trimmed V and J ends, which lost 4 bases and 1 base, there was a span of 11 bases.

This clone has more than one count but fewer than ten. The rearrangement uses TRBV11-2 and TRBJ2-6; 8 bases are a match to TRBD1. The CDR3 contains 18 residues. Trimming removed 2 bases from V and 0 bases from J; junction bases left unmatched: 6. The V gene's germline CDR1 is SGHAT and CDR2 FQNNGV. CDR3 amino acids: CASSLSQGAYSGANVLTF. For the CDR3, the DNA is TGTGCCAGCAGCTTAAGCCAGGGGGCCTACTCTGGGGCCAACGTCCTGACTTTC.

Only a few counts were recorded for this clone. This CDR3 is also generated by other DNA sequences in the sample. The genes are TRBV28 and TRBJ2-6; D remains ambiguous. Germline V gene data show CDR1 as MDHEN and CDR2 as SYDVKM. CDR3 size: 15 residues. V was clipped by 6 bases and J by 0 bases, with 9 bases between them. CDR3 DNA sequence: TGTGCCAGCAGCCTCATTAGCTCTGGGGCCAACGTCCTGACTTTC. As protein: CASSLISSGANVLTF.

This sequence joins TRBV5-4 and TRBJ1-2; 10 positions agree with TRBD1. This CDR3 is 15 amino acids long. The germline V gene encodes CDR1 SGHNT and CDR2 YYREEE (reference sequence). Trimming removed 4 bases from V and 8 bases from J; junction bases left unmatched: 11. The CDR3 DNA sequence: TGTGCCAGCAGCGGACCGGGACAGGGGTTGCGGGGCTACACCTTC. The encoded protein is CASSGPGQGLRGYTF.